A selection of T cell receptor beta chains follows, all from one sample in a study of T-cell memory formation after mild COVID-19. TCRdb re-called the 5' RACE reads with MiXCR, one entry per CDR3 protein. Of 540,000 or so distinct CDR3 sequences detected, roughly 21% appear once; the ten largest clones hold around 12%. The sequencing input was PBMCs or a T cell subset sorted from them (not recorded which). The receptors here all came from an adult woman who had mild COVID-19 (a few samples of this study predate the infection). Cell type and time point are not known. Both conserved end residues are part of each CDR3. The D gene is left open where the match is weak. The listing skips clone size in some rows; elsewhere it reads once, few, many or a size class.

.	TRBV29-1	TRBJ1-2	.	CSVDEGLGGYGYTF	TGCAGCGTTGATGAGGGGCTTGGGGGCTATGGCTACACCTTC
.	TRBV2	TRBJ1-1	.	CASRALRQVGTEAFF	TGTGCCAGCAGAGCTTTGAGACAGGTTGGCACTGAAGCTTTCTTT
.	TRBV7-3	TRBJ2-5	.	CASSSEVFETQYF	TGTGCCAGCAGCTCGGAGGTGTTTGAGACCCAGTACTTC
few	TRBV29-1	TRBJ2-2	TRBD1	CSAWDSNTGELFF	TGCAGCGCCTGGGACAGTAACACCGGGGAGCTGTTTTTT
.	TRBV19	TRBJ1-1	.	CASSRTDLMNTEAFF	TGTGCCAGTAGCAGGACTGATTTAATGAACACTGAAGCTTTCTTT
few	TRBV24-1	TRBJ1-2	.	CATSDPDRPQGGYTF	TGTGCCACCAGTGACCCCGACAGGCCCCAGGGGGGCTACACCTTC
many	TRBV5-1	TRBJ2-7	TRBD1	CASSQTRQGTYEQYF	TGCGCCAGCAGCCAAACCCGACAGGGGACCTACGAGCAGTACTTC
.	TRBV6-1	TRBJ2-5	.	CASSETPRETQYF	TGTGCCAGCAGTGAGACCCCTCGGGAGACCCAGTACTTC
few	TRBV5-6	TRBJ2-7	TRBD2	CASSSTSGSRYEQYF	TGTGCCAGCAGCTCCACTAGCGGGTCTCGCTACGAGCAGTACTTC
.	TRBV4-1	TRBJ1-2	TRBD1	CASSLLGTADGYTF	TGCGCCAGCAGCCTCCTAGGGACAGCGGATGGCTACACCTTC
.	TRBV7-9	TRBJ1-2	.	CASSFLPGTAEGYGYTF	TGTGCCAGCAGCTTTTTACCCGGGACGGCTGAGGGATATGGCTACACCTTC
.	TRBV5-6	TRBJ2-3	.	CASAFLQGGLSDTQYF	TGTGCCAGCGCCTTCTTACAGGGTGGTCTATCAGATACGCAGTATTTT
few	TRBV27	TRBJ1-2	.	CASSLMNGFGGYTF	TGTGCCAGCAGTTTAATGAACGGTTTCGGTGGCTACACCTTC
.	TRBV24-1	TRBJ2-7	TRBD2	CATSDAGVAGVGYEQYF	TGTGCCACCAGTGATGCCGGGGTGGCGGGAGTTGGCTACGAGCAGTACTTC
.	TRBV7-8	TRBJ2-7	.	CASTPSDYYEQYF	TGTGCCAGCACACCCAGCGATTACTACGAGCAGTACTTC
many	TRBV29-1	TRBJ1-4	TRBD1	CSVEEQQGEKLFF	TGCAGCGTTGAAGAACAACAGGGGGAAAAACTGTTTTTT
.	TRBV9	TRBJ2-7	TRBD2	CASSESGGLAGAHRSYEQYF	TGTGCCAGCAGCGAGTCCGGAGGACTAGCGGGAGCCCACCGCTCCTACGAGCAGTACTTC
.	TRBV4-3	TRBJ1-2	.	CASSQLGGQLMGYTF	TGCGCCAGCAGCCAATTGGGAGGACAGCTGATGGGCTACACCTTC
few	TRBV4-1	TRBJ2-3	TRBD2	CASSHGTNTDTQYF	TGCGCCAGCAGCCACGGGACTAACACAGATACGCAGTATTTT
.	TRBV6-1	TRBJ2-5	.	CASKVQAGGSAQYF	TGTGCCAGCAAGGTACAGGCGGGCGGATCCGCCCAGTACTTC
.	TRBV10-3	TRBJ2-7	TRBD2	CAISETSGRYEQYF	TGTGCCATCAGTGAGACTAGCGGGAGGTACGAGCAGTACTTC
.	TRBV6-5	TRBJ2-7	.	CASHEGPRGEQYF	TGTGCCAGCCATGAGGGCCCTAGGGGGGAGCAGTACTTC
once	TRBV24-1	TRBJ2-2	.	CATSDLLATGELFF	TGTGCCACCAGTGATTTACTAGCCACCGGGGAGCTGTTTTTT
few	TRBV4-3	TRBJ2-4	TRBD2	CASSQEILNIPGGREPKNIQYF	TGCGCCAGCAGCCAAGAAATTCTAAACATCCCTGGGGGGAGGGAACCCAAAAACATTCAGTACTTC
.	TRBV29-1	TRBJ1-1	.	CSGGETEAFF	TGCAGCGGGGGGGAAACTGAAGCTTTCTTT
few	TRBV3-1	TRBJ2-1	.	CASSQGINLNEQFF	TGTGCCAGCAGCCAAGGGATAAACCTTAATGAGCAGTTCTTC
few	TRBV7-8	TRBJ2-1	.	CASSTLLGDWNEQFF	TGTGCCAGCAGCACCTTACTAGGAGATTGGAATGAGCAGTTCTTC
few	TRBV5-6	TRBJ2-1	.	CASSSTDNEQFF	TGTGCCAGCAGCTCGACAGACAATGAGCAGTTCTTC
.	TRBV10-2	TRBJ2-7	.	CASSWNRETYEQYF	TGCGCCAGCAGTTGGAACAGGGAGACCTACGAGCAGTACTTC
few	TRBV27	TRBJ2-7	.	CASSTLLGVLYEQYF	TGTGCCAGCAGTACCCTTTTGGGGGTCCTCTACGAGCAGTACTTC
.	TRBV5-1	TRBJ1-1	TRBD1	CASSLETGGKAFF	TGCGCCAGCAGCTTGGAGACAGGGGGAAAAGCTTTCTTT
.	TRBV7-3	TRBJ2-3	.	CASSLVGGPGTDTQYF	TGTGCCAGCAGCTTAGTGGGGGGACCCGGCACAGATACGCAGTATTTT
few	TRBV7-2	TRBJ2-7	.	CASSLTGDGVGEQYF	TGTGCCAGCAGCTTGACGGGGGACGGTGTTGGCGAGCAGTACTTC